These 7 T cell receptor beta chains were all obtained from the same sample, sequenced in a study of OX40 agonist ivuxolimab in advanced cancers. TCRdb's copy holds only in-frame clones and misses some; the assay was immunoSEQ multiplex PCR. The table records about 82,000 clones, roughly 84% of them present only once. The sequencing here drew on CD4+ or CD8+ T cells sorted from blood, taken in a trial of the OX40 agonist ivuxolimab. All receptors come from an adult with an advanced solid tumor such as melanoma, head and neck, liver or kidney cancer.

This chain uses TRBV19 with TRBJ1-4; TRBD1 might be the D (5 bases). The CDR3 consists of 16 residues. With 6 bases removed from V and 7 bases from J, the gap between germline ends came to 21 bases. Germline CDR1 LNHDA, CDR2 SQIVND (reference sequence). The CDR3 coding sequence is TGTGCCAGTAGCTCCGTTCGGGGGGGACGCGGTGAAAAACTGTTTTTT. This translates into CASSSVRGGRGEKLFF.

The genes are TRBV9 and TRBJ2-3; 7 nucleotides agree with TRBD1. CDR3 size: 15 residues. The germline CDR1 and CDR2 sequences are SGDLS and YYNGEE. The J segment lost 1 base and the V segment lost 2 bases, leaving 4 bases of the junction unmatched. The CDR3 spells CASSVNTGGTDTQYF. CDR3 DNA: TGTGCCAGCAGCGTCAATACAGGGGGCACAGATACGCAGTATTTT.

This chain uses TRBV27 with TRBJ1-4; D is undetermined. The CDR3 length is 13 residues. The germline V gene encodes CDR1 MNHEY and CDR2 SMNVEV (reference sequence). V was cut by 4 bases and J by 7 bases, with 10 bases left in between. This chain's CDR3 is CASSSRDPEKLFF. The CDR3 nucleotides read TGTGCCAGCAGTTCCCGAGACCCTGAAAAACTGTTTTTT.

The V and J genes are TRBV12-1 and TRBJ2-7; the D call in the table, TRBD1, was not verified against the DNA. TRBV12-1 is a recognized pseudogene. This CDR3 spans 12 amino acids. DNA for the CDR3: TGTGCCAGCAGCGTCGGACACTACGAGCAGTACTTC. It codes for CASSVGHYEQYF.

The rearrangement joins TRBV19 to TRBJ1-1; D is unclear. Between the trimmed V and J ends, which lost 7 bases and 0 bases, there was a span of 15 bases. In germline, CDR1 is LNHDA, CDR2 SQIVND (reference sequence). The CDR3 runs to 15 residues. CDR3 DNA: TGTGCCAGTAAATGGAGTAGCGAAATGAACACTGAAGCTTTCTTT. It yields the protein CASKWSSEMNTEAFF.

Only a few counts were recorded for this clone. The chain's CDR3 is CASSEGLDSYEQYF. The CDR3 nucleotides are TGTGCCAGCAGTGAAGGCTTGGACTCCTACGAGCAGTACTTC. The V and J genes are TRBV6-1 and TRBJ2-7; D call uncertain. Germline CDR1 reads MNHNS; CDR2 reads SASEGT. The germline V and J ends were trimmed by 1 base and 0 bases, with 7 bases remaining between them. The CDR3 runs to 14 residues.

This rearrangement joins TRBV9 to TRBJ1-1, with D possibly matching TRBD1 (6 bases). V was pared by 4 bases and J by 2 bases, with 9 bases between. The germline CDR1 and CDR2 sequences are SGDLS and YYNGEE. The length of the CDR3 is 13 residues. CDR3 nucleotide sequence: TGTGCCAGCAGCACGGACAGCAACACTGAAGCTTTCTTT. It is translated as CASSTDSNTEAFF. Drawing the rest from reference TRBV9 and TRBJ1-1, the complete variable domain is DSGVTQTPKHLITATGQRVTLRCSPRSGDLSVYWYQQSLDQGLQFLIQYYNGEERAKGNILERFSAQQFPDLHSELNLSSLELGDSALYFCASSTDSNTEAFFGQGTRLTVV.